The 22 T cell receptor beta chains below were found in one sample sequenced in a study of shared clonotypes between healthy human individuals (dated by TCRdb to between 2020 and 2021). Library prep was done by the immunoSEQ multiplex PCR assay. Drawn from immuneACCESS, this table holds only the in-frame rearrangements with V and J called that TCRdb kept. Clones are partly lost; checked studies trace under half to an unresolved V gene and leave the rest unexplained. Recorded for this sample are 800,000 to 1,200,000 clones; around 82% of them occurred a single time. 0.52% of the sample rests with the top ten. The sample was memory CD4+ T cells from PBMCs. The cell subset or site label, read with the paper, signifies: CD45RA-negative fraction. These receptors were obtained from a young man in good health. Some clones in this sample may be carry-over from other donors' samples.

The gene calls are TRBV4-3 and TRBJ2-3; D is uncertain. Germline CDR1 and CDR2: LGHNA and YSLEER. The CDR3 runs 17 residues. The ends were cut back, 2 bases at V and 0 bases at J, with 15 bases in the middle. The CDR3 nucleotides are TGCGCCAGCAGCCAAATCCTAGGCCGCGCTAGCACAGATACGCAGTATTTT. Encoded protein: CASSQILGRASTDTQYF.

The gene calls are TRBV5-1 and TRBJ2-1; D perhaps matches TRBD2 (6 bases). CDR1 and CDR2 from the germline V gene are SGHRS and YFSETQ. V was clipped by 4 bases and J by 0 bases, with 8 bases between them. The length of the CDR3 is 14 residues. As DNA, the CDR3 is TGCGCCAGCAGCCGGGAGAGCTCCTACAATGAGCAGTTCTTC. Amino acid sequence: CASSRESSYNEQFF.

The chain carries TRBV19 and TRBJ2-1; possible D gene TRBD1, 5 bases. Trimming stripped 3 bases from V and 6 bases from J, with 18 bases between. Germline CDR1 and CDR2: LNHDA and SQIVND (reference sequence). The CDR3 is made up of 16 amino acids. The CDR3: CASSIVATRRGNEQFF. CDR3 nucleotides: TGTGCCAGTAGTATCGTTGCCACAAGAAGGGGCAATGAGCAGTTCTTC.

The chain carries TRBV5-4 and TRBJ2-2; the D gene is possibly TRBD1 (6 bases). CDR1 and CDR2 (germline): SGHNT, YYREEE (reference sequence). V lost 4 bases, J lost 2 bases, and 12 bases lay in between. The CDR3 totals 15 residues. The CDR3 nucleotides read TGTGCCAGCAGCCCCAAGGGACACAACACCGGGGAGCTGTTTTTT. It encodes CASSPKGHNTGELFF.

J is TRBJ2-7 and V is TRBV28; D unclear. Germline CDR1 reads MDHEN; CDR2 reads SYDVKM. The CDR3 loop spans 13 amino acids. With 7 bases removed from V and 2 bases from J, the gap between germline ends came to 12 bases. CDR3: CASTLSEAYEQYF. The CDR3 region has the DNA TGTGCCAGCACTCTCAGTGAAGCCTACGAGCAGTACTTC.

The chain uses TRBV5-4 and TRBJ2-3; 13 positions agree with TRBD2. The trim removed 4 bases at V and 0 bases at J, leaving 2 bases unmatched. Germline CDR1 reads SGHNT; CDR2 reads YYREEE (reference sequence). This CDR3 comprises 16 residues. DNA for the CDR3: TGTGCCAGCAGCGTACTAGCGGGAGGGAGCACAGATACGCAGTATTTT. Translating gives CASSVLAGGSTDTQYF.

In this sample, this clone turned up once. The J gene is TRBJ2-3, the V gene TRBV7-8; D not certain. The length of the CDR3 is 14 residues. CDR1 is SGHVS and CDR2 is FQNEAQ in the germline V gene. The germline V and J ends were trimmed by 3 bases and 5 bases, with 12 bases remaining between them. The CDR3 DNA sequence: TGTGCCAGCAGCTTCAAGGAAACCAGAGATACGCAGTATTTT. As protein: CASSFKETRDTQYF.

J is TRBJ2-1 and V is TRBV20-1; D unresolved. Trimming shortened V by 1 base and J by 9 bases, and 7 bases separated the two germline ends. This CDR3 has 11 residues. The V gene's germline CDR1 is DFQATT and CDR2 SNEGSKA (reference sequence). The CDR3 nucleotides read TGCAGTGCTAGAGGGGCGTCTGAGCAGTTCTTC. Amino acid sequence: CSARGASEQFF.

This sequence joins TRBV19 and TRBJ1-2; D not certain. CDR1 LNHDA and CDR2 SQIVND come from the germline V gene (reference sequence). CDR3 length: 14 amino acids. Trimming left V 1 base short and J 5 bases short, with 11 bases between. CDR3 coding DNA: TGTGCCAGTAGTATAGTAAACGGCCGGTATGGCTACACCTTC. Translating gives CASSIVNGRYGYTF.

CDR3 in amino acids: CASSLGENEAFF. The CDR3 DNA sequence: TGTGCCAGCAGCTTGGGGGAAAATGAAGCTTTCTTT. The V and J genes are TRBV7-3 and TRBJ1-1; TRBD1 might be the D (5 bases). Trimming pared 3 bases from V and 7 bases from J, leaving 9 bases between. This CDR3 contains 12 residues. CDR1 and CDR2 (germline): SGHTA, FQGTGA.

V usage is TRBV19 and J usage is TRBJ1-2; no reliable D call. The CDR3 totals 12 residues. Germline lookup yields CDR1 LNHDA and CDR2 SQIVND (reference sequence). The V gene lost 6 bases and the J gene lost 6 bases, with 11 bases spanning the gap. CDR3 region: CASRAALHGYTF. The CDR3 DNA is TGTGCCAGTAGGGCAGCCCTACATGGCTACACCTTC.

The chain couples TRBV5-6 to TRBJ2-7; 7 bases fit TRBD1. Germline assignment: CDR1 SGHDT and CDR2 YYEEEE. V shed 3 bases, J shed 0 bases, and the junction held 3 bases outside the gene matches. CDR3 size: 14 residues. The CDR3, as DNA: TGTGCCAGCAGCTATAGACAGGGCTCCTACGAGCAGTACTTC. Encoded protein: CASSYRQGSYEQYF.

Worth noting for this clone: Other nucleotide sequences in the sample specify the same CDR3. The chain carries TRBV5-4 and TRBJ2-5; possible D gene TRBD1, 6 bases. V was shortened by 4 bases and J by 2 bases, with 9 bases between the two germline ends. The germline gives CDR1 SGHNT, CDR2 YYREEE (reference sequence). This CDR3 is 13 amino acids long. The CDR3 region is CASSQGPQETQYF. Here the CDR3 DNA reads TGTGCCAGCAGCCAGGGGCCTCAAGAGACCCAGTACTTC.

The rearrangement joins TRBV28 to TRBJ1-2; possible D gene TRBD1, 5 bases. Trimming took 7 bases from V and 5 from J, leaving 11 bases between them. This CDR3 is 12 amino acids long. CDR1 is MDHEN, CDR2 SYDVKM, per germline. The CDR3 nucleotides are TGTGCCAGCATGGACACCGGATATGGCTACACCTTC. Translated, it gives CASMDTGYGYTF.

CDR3 nucleotides: TGTGCCAGCAGCCACCCCAGGGGGGGAGAGCAGTACTTC. Translated, it gives CASSHPRGGEQYF. The gene calls are TRBV14 and TRBJ2-7; D possibly matches TRBD1 or TRBD2 (7 bases each). Trimming removed 3 bases from V and 7 bases from J, with 13 bases in between. CDR3 length: 13 residues. CDR1 is SGHDN, CDR2 FVKESK, per germline.

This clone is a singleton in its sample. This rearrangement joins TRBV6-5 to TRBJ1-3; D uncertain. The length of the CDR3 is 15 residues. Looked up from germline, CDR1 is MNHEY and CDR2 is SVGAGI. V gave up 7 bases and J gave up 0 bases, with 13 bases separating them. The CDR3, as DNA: TGTGCCAGCACTACACGGGCAGGCTCTGGAAACACCATATATTTT. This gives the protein CASTTRAGSGNTIYF.

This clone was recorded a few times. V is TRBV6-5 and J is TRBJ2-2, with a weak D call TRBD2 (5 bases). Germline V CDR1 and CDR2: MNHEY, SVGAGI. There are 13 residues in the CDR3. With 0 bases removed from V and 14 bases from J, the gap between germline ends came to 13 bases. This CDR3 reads CASSYSSSGGLFF. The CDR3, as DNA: TGTGCCAGCAGTTACTCGAGTTCAGGAGGCCTGTTTTTT.

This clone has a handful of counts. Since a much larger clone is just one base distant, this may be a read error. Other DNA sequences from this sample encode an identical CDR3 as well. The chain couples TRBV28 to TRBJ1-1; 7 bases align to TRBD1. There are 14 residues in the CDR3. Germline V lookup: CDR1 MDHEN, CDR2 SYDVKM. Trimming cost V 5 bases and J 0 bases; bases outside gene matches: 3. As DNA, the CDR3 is TGTGCCAGCAGTCCGACAGGGATGAACACTGAAGCTTTCTTT. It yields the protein CASSPTGMNTEAFF.

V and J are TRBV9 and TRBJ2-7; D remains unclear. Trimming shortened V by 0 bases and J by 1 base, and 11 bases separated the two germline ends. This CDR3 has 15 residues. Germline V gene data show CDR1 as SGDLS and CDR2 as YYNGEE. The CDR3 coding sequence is TGTGCCAGCAGCGTAGGCCAGGTGGGGTCCTACGAGCAGTACTTC. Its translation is CASSVGQVGSYEQYF.

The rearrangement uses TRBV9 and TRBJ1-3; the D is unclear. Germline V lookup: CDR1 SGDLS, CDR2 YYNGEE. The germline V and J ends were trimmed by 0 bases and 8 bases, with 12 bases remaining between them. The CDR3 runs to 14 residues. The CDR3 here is CASSVARGRDTIYF. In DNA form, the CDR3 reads TGTGCCAGCAGCGTAGCTCGGGGAAGGGACACCATATATTTT. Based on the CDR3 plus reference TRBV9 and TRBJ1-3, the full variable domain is DSGVTQTPKHLITATGQRVTLRCSPRSGDLSVYWYQQSLDQGLQFLIQYYNGEERAKGNILERFSAQQFPDLHSELNLSSLELGDSALYFCASSVARGRDTIYFGEGSWLTVV.

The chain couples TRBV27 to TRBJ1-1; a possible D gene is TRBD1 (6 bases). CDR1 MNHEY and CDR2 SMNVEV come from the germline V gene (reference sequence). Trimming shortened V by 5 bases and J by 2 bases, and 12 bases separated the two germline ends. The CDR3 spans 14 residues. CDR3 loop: CASSEQGTNTEAFF. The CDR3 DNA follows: TGTGCCAGCAGTGAACAGGGTACAAACACTGAAGCTTTCTTT.

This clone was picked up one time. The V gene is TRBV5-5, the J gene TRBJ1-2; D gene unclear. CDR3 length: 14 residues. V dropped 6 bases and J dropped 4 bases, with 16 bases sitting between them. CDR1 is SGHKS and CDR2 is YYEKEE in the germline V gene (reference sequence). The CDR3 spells CASTSYGEIYGYTF. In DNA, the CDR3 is TGTGCCAGCACAAGCTATGGGGAAATCTATGGCTACACCTTC.